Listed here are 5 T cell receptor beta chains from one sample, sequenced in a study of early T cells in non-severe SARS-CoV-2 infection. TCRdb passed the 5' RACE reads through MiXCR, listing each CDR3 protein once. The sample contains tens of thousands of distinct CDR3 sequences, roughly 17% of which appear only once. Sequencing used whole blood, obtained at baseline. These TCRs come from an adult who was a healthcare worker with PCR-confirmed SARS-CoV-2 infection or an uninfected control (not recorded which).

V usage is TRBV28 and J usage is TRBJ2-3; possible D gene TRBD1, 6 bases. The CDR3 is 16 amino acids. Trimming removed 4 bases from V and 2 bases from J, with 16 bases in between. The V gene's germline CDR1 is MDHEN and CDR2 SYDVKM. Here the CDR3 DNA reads TGTGCCAGCAGTTCCCGGGACACCATCTCCACAGATACGCAGTATTTT. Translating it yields CASSSRDTISTDTQYF.

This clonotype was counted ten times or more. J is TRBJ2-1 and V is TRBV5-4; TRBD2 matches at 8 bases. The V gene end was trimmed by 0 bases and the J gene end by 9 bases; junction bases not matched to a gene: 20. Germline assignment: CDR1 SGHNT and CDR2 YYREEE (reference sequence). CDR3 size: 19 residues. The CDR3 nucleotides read TGTGCCAGCAGCTTGGGGGGATCTTCTAGCGGGCCCCGGTTTAGTGAGCAGTTCTTC. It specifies CASSLGGSSSGPRFSEQFF.

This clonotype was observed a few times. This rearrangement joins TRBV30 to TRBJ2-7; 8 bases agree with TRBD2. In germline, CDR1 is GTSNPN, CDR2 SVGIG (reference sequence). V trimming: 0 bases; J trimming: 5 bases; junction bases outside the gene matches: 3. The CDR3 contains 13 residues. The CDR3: CAWSVSGGNEQYF. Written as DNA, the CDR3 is TGTGCCTGGAGTGTATCGGGAGGGAACGAGCAGTACTTC. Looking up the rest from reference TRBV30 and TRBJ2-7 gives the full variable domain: SQTIHQWPATLVQPVGSPLSLECTVEGTSNPNLYWYRQAAGRGLQLLFYSVGIGQISSEVPQNLSASRPQDRQFILSSKKLLLSDSGFYLCAWSVSGGNEQYFGPGTRLTVT.

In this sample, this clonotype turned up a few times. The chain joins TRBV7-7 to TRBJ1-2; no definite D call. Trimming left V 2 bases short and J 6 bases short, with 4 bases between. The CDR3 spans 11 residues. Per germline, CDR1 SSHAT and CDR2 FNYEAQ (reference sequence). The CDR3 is CASSLRDGYTF. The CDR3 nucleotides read TGTGCCAGCAGCTTACGGGATGGCTACACCTTC.

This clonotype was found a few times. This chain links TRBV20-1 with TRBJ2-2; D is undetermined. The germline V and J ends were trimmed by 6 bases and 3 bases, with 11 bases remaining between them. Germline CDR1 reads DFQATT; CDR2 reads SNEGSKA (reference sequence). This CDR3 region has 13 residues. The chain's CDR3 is CSAGFLYTGELFF. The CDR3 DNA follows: TGCAGTGCGGGATTTTTATACACCGGGGAGCTGTTTTTT.